Listed below are T cell receptor beta chains from one sample, sequenced in a study of lymphopenia after photon versus proton radiotherapy. Data came from immunoSEQ multiplex PCR; TCRdb stores just in-frame clones and leaves some out. This table holds some 55,000 clones, 80% to 90% found once. The source was peripheral blood, collected from a patient treated with photon-based radiotherapy. The receptors here all came from a man aged 50 or older with gastric cancer. Both conserved end residues are part of each CDR3. D genes are given only for firm matches. Where a row states a size, it is once, few, many or the class of an expanded clone; other rows omit it.

d_gene: TRBD2; j_gene: TRBJ2-1; v_gene: TRBV4-1; abundance: -; CDR3aa: CASSQERLAGGNEQFF; CDR3nt: TGCGCCAGCAGCCAAGAACGACTAGCGGGAGGCAATGAGCAGTTCTTC
d_gene: -; j_gene: TRBJ2-3; v_gene: TRBV6-5; abundance: once; CDR3aa: CASSHSPPTTDTQYF; CDR3nt: TGTGCCAGCAGTCACAGCCCTCCCACCACAGATACGCAGTATTTT
d_gene: TRBD1; j_gene: TRBJ2-3; v_gene: TRBV18; abundance: few; CDR3aa: CASSASDRGGRTDTQYF; CDR3nt: TGTGCCAGCTCAGCGTCTGACAGGGGAGGCCGCACAGATACGCAGTATTTT
d_gene: TRBD2; j_gene: TRBJ2-7; v_gene: TRBV7-2; abundance: -; CDR3aa: CASSLDYPRGGDDEQYF; CDR3nt: TGTGCCAGCAGCTTAGACTACCCCCGGGGGGGCGACGACGAGCAGTACTTC
d_gene: TRBD1; j_gene: TRBJ1-2; v_gene: TRBV5-1; abundance: -; CDR3aa: CASSRFPQGDGYTF; CDR3nt: TGCGCCAGCAGCCGATTCCCACAGGGGGACGGCTACACCTTC
d_gene: TRBD2; j_gene: TRBJ2-2; v_gene: TRBV5-1; abundance: -; CDR3aa: CASSLRLGGTGELFF; CDR3nt: TGCGCCAGCAGCTTGCGTCTCGGGGGGACCGGGGAGCTGTTTTTT
d_gene: -; j_gene: TRBJ2-3; v_gene: TRBV10-3; abundance: few; CDR3aa: CAISPDSRTQYF; CDR3nt: TGTGCCATCAGTCCGGACAGTAGAACGCAGTATTTT
d_gene: TRBD1; j_gene: TRBJ1-5; v_gene: TRBV7-6; abundance: -; CDR3aa: CASSPGTGIDQPQHF; CDR3nt: TGTGCCAGCAGCCCGGGGACAGGGATTGATCAGCCCCAGCATTTT
d_gene: -; j_gene: TRBJ2-7; v_gene: TRBV11-2; abundance: -; CDR3aa: CASSLQGGALSYEQYF; CDR3nt: TGTGCCAGCAGCTTACAAGGAGGTGCCCTTTCCTACGAGCAGTACTTC
d_gene: TRBD1; j_gene: TRBJ2-7; v_gene: TRBV6-1; abundance: -; CDR3aa: CASRRQGMEYEQYF; CDR3nt: TGTGCCAGCAGAAGACAGGGTATGGAGTACGAGCAGTACTTC
d_gene: TRBD1; j_gene: TRBJ1-1; v_gene: TRBV30; abundance: few; CDR3aa: CAWSIGQGARAFF; CDR3nt: TGTGCCTGGAGTATAGGACAGGGGGCGCGAGCTTTCTTT
d_gene: TRBD1; j_gene: TRBJ1-5; v_gene: TRBV28; abundance: -; CDR3aa: CASSGTGDLYLGQPQHF; CDR3nt: TGTGCCAGCAGTGGGACAGGGGACCTTTATCTCGGTCAGCCCCAGCATTTT
d_gene: -; j_gene: TRBJ2-7; v_gene: TRBV7-2; abundance: -; CDR3aa: CASSLGHRPPYEQYF; CDR3nt: TGTGCCAGCAGCTTAGGACACAGACCGCCCTACGAGCAGTACTTC
d_gene: -; j_gene: TRBJ2-2; v_gene: TRBV6-1; abundance: -; CDR3aa: CASRLKPNTGELFF; CDR3nt: TGTGCCAGCAGACTAAAACCGAACACCGGGGAGCTGTTTTTT
d_gene: -; j_gene: TRBJ1-1; v_gene: TRBV11-2; abundance: -; CDR3aa: CASSPEVGNTEAFF; CDR3nt: TGTGCCAGCAGCCCCGAGGTCGGGAACACTGAAGCTTTCTTT
d_gene: -; j_gene: TRBJ2-7; v_gene: TRBV5-8; abundance: -; CDR3aa: CASSSRDGFWSSYF; CDR3nt: TGTGCCAGCAGCTCCCGGGACGGGTTCTGGAGCTCGTACTTC
d_gene: -; j_gene: TRBJ1-3; v_gene: TRBV7-9; abundance: -; CDR3aa: CASSSPRGGNGNTIYF; CDR3nt: TGTGCCAGCAGCTCGCCGCGAGGGGGAAATGGAAACACCATATATTTT
d_gene: -; j_gene: TRBJ2-3; v_gene: TRBV19; abundance: -; CDR3aa: CASRLGNTQYF; CDR3nt: TGTGCCAGTAGGCTCGGTAATACGCAGTATTTT
d_gene: -; j_gene: TRBJ1-2; v_gene: TRBV11-2; abundance: -; CDR3aa: CASSFGSTNYGYTF; CDR3nt: TGTGCCAGCAGCTTTGGCAGTACTAACTATGGCTACACCTTC
d_gene: TRBD2; j_gene: TRBJ2-7; v_gene: TRBV11-2; abundance: -; CDR3aa: CASSPRAGTSVYEQYF; CDR3nt: TGTGCCAGCAGCCCGAGGGCCGGGACTAGCGTCTACGAGCAGTACTTC
d_gene: TRBD1; j_gene: TRBJ1-1; v_gene: TRBV7-9; abundance: -; CDR3aa: CASSPRQGRSEAFF; CDR3nt: TGTGCCAGCAGCCCGAGACAGGGGAGGTCTGAAGCTTTCTTT
d_gene: -; j_gene: TRBJ2-7; v_gene: TRBV5-6; abundance: -; CDR3aa: CASSPDGRRDEQYF; CDR3nt: TGTGCCAGCAGCCCGGACGGGAGAAGGGACGAGCAGTACTTC
d_gene: TRBD2; j_gene: TRBJ2-3; v_gene: TRBV6-4; abundance: -; CDR3aa: CASSPLAGGPADTQYF; CDR3nt: TGTGCCAGCAGTCCACTAGCGGGAGGGCCTGCAGATACGCAGTATTTT
d_gene: -; j_gene: TRBJ2-7; v_gene: TRBV4-3; abundance: -; CDR3aa: CASSPRPLRATYEQYF; CDR3nt: TGCGCCAGCAGCCCCCGCCCGTTACGGGCGACCTACGAGCAGTACTTC
d_gene: TRBD1; j_gene: TRBJ2-7; v_gene: TRBV14; abundance: -; CDR3aa: CASSRGQLFYEQYF; CDR3nt: TGTGCCAGCAGCCGGGGACAGCTATTCTACGAGCAGTACTTC
d_gene: -; j_gene: TRBJ2-2; v_gene: TRBV7-8; abundance: -; CDR3aa: CASRPAGPNTGELFF; CDR3nt: TGTGCCAGCAGGCCAGCCGGGCCGAACACCGGGGAGCTGTTTTTT
d_gene: -; j_gene: TRBJ1-3; v_gene: TRBV7-2; abundance: -; CDR3aa: CASSLRQEGNTIYF; CDR3nt: TGTGCCAGCAGCTTACGACAGGAGGGAAACACCATATATTTT
d_gene: -; j_gene: TRBJ1-5; v_gene: TRBV6-6; abundance: -; CDR3aa: CASSPARVGDQPQHF; CDR3nt: TGTGCCAGCAGTCCCGCCAGGGTGGGAGATCAGCCCCAGCATTTT
d_gene: -; j_gene: TRBJ2-3; v_gene: TRBV5-1; abundance: -; CDR3aa: CASSFEVGADTQYF; CDR3nt: TGCGCCAGCAGCTTCGAAGTGGGCGCAGATACGCAGTATTTT
d_gene: -; j_gene: TRBJ2-5; v_gene: TRBV5-1; abundance: -; CDR3aa: CASSSGTGTGETQYF; CDR3nt: TGCGCCAGCAGCTCTGGCACAGGGACGGGGGAGACCCAGTACTTC
d_gene: TRBD1; j_gene: TRBJ1-1; v_gene: TRBV2; abundance: -; CDR3aa: CASNPGQGVSEAFF; CDR3nt: TGTGCCAGCAACCCCGGACAGGGTGTGTCTGAAGCTTTCTTT
d_gene: -; j_gene: TRBJ2-7; v_gene: TRBV7-8; abundance: -; CDR3aa: CASSAWRDEQYF; CDR3nt: TGTGCCAGCAGCGCCTGGCGGGACGAGCAGTACTTC
d_gene: TRBD2; j_gene: TRBJ2-5; v_gene: TRBV30; abundance: -; CDR3aa: CASTASGRGKTQYF; CDR3nt: TGTGCCTCGACGGCCAGCGGGAGGGGAAAGACCCAGTACTTC
d_gene: TRBD2; j_gene: TRBJ2-7; v_gene: TRBV5-6; abundance: once; CDR3aa: CASSSSTSGYSYEQYF; CDR3nt: TGTGCCAGCAGCTCCAGTACTAGCGGATACTCCTACGAGCAGTACTTC
d_gene: TRBD2; j_gene: TRBJ2-1; v_gene: TRBV7-2; abundance: -; CDR3aa: CASSLKLANEQFF; CDR3nt: TGTGCCAGCAGCTTAAAACTAGCGAATGAGCAGTTCTTC
d_gene: -; j_gene: TRBJ2-1; v_gene: TRBV2; abundance: -; CDR3aa: CAIPGKSSYNEQFF; CDR3nt: TGTGCCATCCCGGGGAAGAGCTCCTACAATGAGCAGTTCTTC
d_gene: -; j_gene: TRBJ1-1; v_gene: TRBV7-3; abundance: -; CDR3aa: CASSFQMDTEAFF; CDR3nt: TGTGCCAGCAGCTTTCAGATGGACACTGAAGCTTTCTTT
d_gene: -; j_gene: TRBJ2-2; v_gene: TRBV11-2; abundance: once; CDR3aa: CASSLDRGFGELFF; CDR3nt: TGTGCCAGCAGCTTAGATCGGGGTTTCGGGGAGCTGTTTTTT
d_gene: TRBD1; j_gene: TRBJ1-5; v_gene: TRBV5-8; abundance: -; CDR3aa: CASSFGTGARQPQHF; CDR3nt: TGTGCCAGCAGCTTTGGGACAGGGGCTCGTCAGCCCCAGCATTTT
d_gene: TRBD2; j_gene: TRBJ2-1; v_gene: TRBV27; abundance: once; CDR3aa: CASSDGLADYNEQFF; CDR3nt: TGTGCCAGCAGTGATGGACTAGCGGATTACAATGAGCAGTTCTTC
d_gene: -; j_gene: TRBJ1-2; v_gene: TRBV15; abundance: -; CDR3aa: CATSPLGQGFFSDGYTF; CDR3nt: TGTGCCACCAGCCCCCTGGGGCAGGGGTTCTTCTCTGATGGCTACACCTTC
d_gene: -; j_gene: TRBJ1-5; v_gene: TRBV5-1; abundance: -; CDR3aa: CASSLFRTRDQPQHF; CDR3nt: TGCGCCAGCAGCTTGTTCAGGACGCGGGATCAGCCCCAGCATTTT
d_gene: TRBD2; j_gene: TRBJ2-1; v_gene: TRBV10-1; abundance: -; CDR3aa: CASSENPSGRANEQFF; CDR3nt: TGCGCCAGCAGTGAGAACCCTAGCGGGAGGGCCAATGAGCAGTTCTTC
d_gene: -; j_gene: TRBJ2-3; v_gene: TRBV5-1; abundance: -; CDR3aa: CASSRDKLGTDTQYF; CDR3nt: TGCGCCAGCAGCAGGGATAAATTGGGCACAGATACGCAGTATTTT
d_gene: TRBD2; j_gene: TRBJ2-3; v_gene: TRBV9; abundance: -; CDR3aa: CASSVGGTKQYF; CDR3nt: TGTGCCAGCAGCGTAGGAGGGACTAAGCAGTATTTT
d_gene: TRBD2; j_gene: TRBJ2-5; v_gene: TRBV5-4; abundance: -; CDR3aa: CASSPTRTSGSRETQYF; CDR3nt: TGTGCCAGCAGCCCAACCAGGACTAGCGGGAGTCGGGAGACCCAGTACTTC
d_gene: -; j_gene: TRBJ2-3; v_gene: TRBV5-4; abundance: -; CDR3aa: CASSSGPSTDTQYF; CDR3nt: TGTGCCAGCAGCAGCGGACCTAGCACAGATACGCAGTATTTT
d_gene: -; j_gene: TRBJ2-1; v_gene: TRBV9; abundance: -; CDR3aa: CASSAGTGYNEQFF; CDR3nt: TGTGCCAGCAGCGCGGGTACAGGGTACAATGAGCAGTTCTTC